The rows below give T cell receptor beta chains drawn from one sample of a study of breast tumors, draining lymph nodes, adjacent tissues. In TCRdb, the multiplex PCR reads were re-called with MiXCR into one record per CDR3 protein. The sample has over 200,000 distinct CDR3 sequences, around 32% seen once. Sequencing was done on a sample of axillary lymph node tissue. These receptors came from a female donor with breast cancer. Some clones in this sample may be carry-over from other donors' samples. The CDR3 runs from the conserved cysteine through the conserved F or W. The D gene is left open where the match is weak. Clone size is stated in some rows and not others, as once, few, many or a class when expanded.

J gene | clone size | V gene | D gene | CDR3 DNA | CDR3 protein
TRBJ2-5 | few | TRBV18 | TRBD1 | TGTGCCAGCTCACCACCGAGTTCTGGGGACAGGGCACGAGAGACCCAGTACTTC | CASSPPSSGDRARETQYF
TRBJ2-2 | - | TRBV20-1 | - | TGCAGTGCACCCAGTCCGGGAAACACCGGGGAGCTGTTTTTT | CSAPSPGNTGELFF
TRBJ2-2 | - | TRBV20-1 | TRBD1 | TGCAGTGCTCCTAAAATCCGGACAGGGTCCGTCCGGGAGCTGTTTTTT | CSAPKIRTGSVRELFF
TRBJ1-2 | - | TRBV6-6 | TRBD1 | TGTGCCAGCAGTCACTCGGCCGGGACAGGGGTCGATCTTAATGGCTACACCTTC | CASSHSAGTGVDLNGYTF
TRBJ2-7 | many | TRBV2 | - | TGTGCCAGCAGTGAACAAACCCGGATCTACGAGCAGTACTTC | CASSEQTRIYEQYF
TRBJ1-6 | many | TRBV28 | - | TGTGCCAGCAAGCGCAGGGAAAATTCACCCCTCCACTTT | CASKRRENSPLHF
TRBJ1-1 | - | TRBV10-3 | - | TGTGCCATCAGTGATCGGACAAACACTGAAGCTTTCTTT | CAISDRTNTEAFF
TRBJ2-1 | many | TRBV6-2/TRBV6-3 | - | TGTGCCAGCAGTTCCAGTCTCGATGAGCAGTTCTTC | CASSSSLDEQFF
TRBJ2-5 | many | TRBV7-6 | TRBD2 | TGTGCCAGCAGAGGGACTAGCAGTGGGACCCAGTACTTC | CASRGTSSGTQYF
TRBJ2-5 | many | TRBV15 | - | TGTGCCACCAGCTCGGGAGAAGGGGGAGAGACCCAGTACTTC | CATSSGEGGETQYF
TRBJ1-4 | - | TRBV13 | TRBD1 | TGTGCCAGCAGGGTCCTCGGGACAGGGGAAGAAAAACTGTTTTTT | CASRVLGTGEEKLFF
TRBJ2-5 | many | TRBV20-1 | - | TGCAGTGCTATTAGGAGGAGGGGGGCTGAAGAGACCCAGTACTTC | CSAIRRRGAEETQYF
TRBJ2-1 | few | TRBV6-2/TRBV6-3 | TRBD1 | TGTGCCAGCACCCCGCCGGGACAGGGCCCGGGAAACAATGAGCAGTTCTTC | CASTPPGQGPGNNEQFF
TRBJ1-3 | once | TRBV12-3/TRBV12-4 | - | TGTGCCAGCAGCTATGTAGCAGGAGGAAACACCATATATTTT | CASSYVAGGNTIYF
TRBJ1-5 | - | TRBV19 | - | TGTGCCAGTAGTATGTGCCGGAAAGCAGAGACCCAGCATTTT | CASSMCRKAETQHF
TRBJ1-5 | many | TRBV28 | - | TGTGCCAGCAGCCTACCGACAGGAGGCAATCAGCCCCAGCATTTT | CASSLPTGGNQPQHF
TRBJ2-1 | once | TRBV29-1 | TRBD2 | TGCAGCGTTAAGAGCGGGAAGACATACAATGAGCAGTTCTTC | CSVKSGKTYNEQFF
TRBJ2-5 | - | TRBV6-5 | - | TGTGCCAGCAGTCCCCCCCGCGAGCGTGAGCAAGAGACCCAGTACTTC | CASSPPREREQETQYF
TRBJ1-1 | few | TRBV19 | TRBD1 | TGTGCCAGTAGTAGTCGACAGGGAGTGAGTACTGAAGCTTTCTTT | CASSSRQGVSTEAFF
TRBJ2-1 | many | TRBV6-4 | TRBD2 | TGTGCCAGCAGTCCATCTAGCGGGAGGGCCATCCAGCAGTTCTTC | CASSPSSGRAIQQFF
TRBJ2-1 | many | TRBV5-1 | TRBD1 | TGCGCCAGCAGCCGAGACAGGGTCTACAATGAGCAGTTCTTC | CASSRDRVYNEQFF
TRBJ2-5 | many | TRBV5-1 | - | TGCGCCAGCAGCTATGATCATAGCCGGGGGGAGACCCAGTACTTC | CASSYDHSRGETQYF
TRBJ2-1 | many | TRBV20-1 | TRBD2 | TGCAGTGCAGGACTAGCGGGGACTTACAATGAGCAGTTCTTC | CSAGLAGTYNEQFF
TRBJ2-3 | few | TRBV6-1 | TRBD2 | TGTGCCAGCAAGTCTAGCGGGAGAAGCACAGATACGCAGTATTTT | CASKSSGRSTDTQYF
TRBJ2-3 | many | TRBV6-5 | - | TGTGCCAGCACGGACACCTACGACACAGATACGCAGTATTTT | CASTDTYDTDTQYF
TRBJ1-4 | many | TRBV24-1 | - | TGTGCCACCAGTGATAAGGGAAGAGAAGGTGAAAAACTGTTTTTT | CATSDKGREGEKLFF
TRBJ2-2 | - | TRBV6-4 | - | TGTGCCAGCAGTAGGGAGGCCCTCACCGGGGAGCTGTTTTTT | CASSREALTGELFF
TRBJ2-5 | many | TRBV12-3/TRBV12-4 | - | TGTGCCAGCACCCTGGACGGAGTCAGGCAAGGGACCCAGTACTTC | CASTLDGVRQGTQYF
TRBJ2-1 | many | TRBV7-8 | - | TGTGCCAGCAGCTTAGGAGGTAGCAATGAGCAGTTCTTC | CASSLGGSNEQFF
TRBJ2-3 | - | TRBV7-9 | TRBD2 | TGTGCCAGCAGAGAAGCGGGGCCGAGCGCAGATACGCAGTATTTT | CASREAGPSADTQYF